The 6 T cell receptor beta chains listed next were all sequenced from one sample in a study of blood T cell repertoires in COVID-19. Measured with immunoSEQ multiplex PCR; TCRdb has only the in-frame clones, and not every one. Of fewer than 70,000 clones listed, less than 90% were seen once; the top ten hold 2.5% to 3%. Sequencing was carried out using peripheral blood. The receptors originated from a man at least 80 years old with acute or convalescent COVID-19.

The rearrangement joins TRBV19 to TRBJ1-5; 8 bases agree with TRBD1. The CDR3 is made up of 19 amino acids. Germline V CDR1 and CDR2: LNHDA, SQIVND (reference sequence). V trimming: 6 bases; J trimming: 0 bases; junction bases outside the gene matches: 16. The CDR3 DNA sequence: TGTGCCAGTAGGCGGTGGACAGGGACAACTACCACTAGCAATCAGCCCCAGCATTTT. Protein: CASRRWTGTTTTSNQPQHF.

This chain uses TRBV28 with TRBJ1-5; unclear D gene. Germline V gene lookup returns CDR1 MDHEN and CDR2 SYDVKM. The V end lost 2 bases, the J end lost 6 bases, and 14 bases lay between the germline ends. This CDR3 has 15 residues. The CDR3 coding sequence is TGTGCCAGCAGTTTAGGCTTCAGGCGAATTCAGCCCCAGCATTTT. It is translated as CASSLGFRRIQPQHF.

The J gene is TRBJ1-1, the V gene TRBV5-1; D is unresolved. CDR3 length: 14 residues. V was shortened by 4 bases and J by 0 bases, with 10 bases between the two germline ends. In germline, CDR1 is SGHRS, CDR2 YFSETQ. The CDR3, as DNA: TGCGCCAGCAGCGTACAGCTCATGAACACTGAAGCTTTCTTT. As protein: CASSVQLMNTEAFF.

The rearrangement links TRBV10-2 to TRBJ1-3, with D unresolved. V lost 10 bases, J lost 0 bases, and 10 bases lay in between. Germline assignment: CDR1 WSHSY and CDR2 SAAADI. CDR3 length equals 13 residues. This CDR3 is CATGLGSGNTIYF. CDR3 in DNA: TGCGCCACGGGATTAGGCTCTGGAAACACCATATATTTT.

The rearrangement links TRBV11-2 to TRBJ2-1; D is perhaps TRBD1 (5 bases). Germline V gene lookup returns CDR1 SGHAT and CDR2 FQNNGV. This CDR3 is 15 amino acids long. The V end lost 0 bases, the J end lost 3 bases, and 9 bases lay between the germline ends. CDR3 sequence: CASSLDPTVYNEQFF. In DNA form, the CDR3 reads TGTGCCAGCAGCTTAGATCCGACAGTCTACAATGAGCAGTTCTTC. Full variable domain (missing parts from reference TRBV11-2 and TRBJ2-1): EAGVAQSPRYKIIEKRQSVAFWCNPISGHATLYWYQQILGQGPKLLIQFQNNGVVDDSQLPKDRFSAERLKGVDSTLKIQPAKLEDSAVYLCASSLDPTVYNEQFFGPGTRLTVL.

The V gene is TRBV6-5, the J gene TRBJ1-4, with no clear D. Trimming took 0 bases from V and 0 from J, leaving 2 bases between them. CDR1 and CDR2 from the germline V gene are MNHEY and SVGAGI. The CDR3 length is 14 residues. CDR3 protein: CASSYSSTNEKLFF. The DNA for the CDR3 is TGTGCCAGCAGTTACTCCTCAACTAATGAAAAACTGTTTTTT.